A single T cell receptor (beta chain) is shown here with its context. These data belong to a study of blood T cell repertoires in COVID-19. The overall study: Nucleic acid was either cDNA or gDNA, and it came from T cells, B-cell-depleted T cells, or PBMCs.

With V trimmed by 5 bases and J by 4 bases, 4 bases remained unmatched. The length of the CDR3 is 13 residues. In germline, CDR1 is LNHDA, CDR2 SQIVND (reference sequence). Per the original methods: Scientists estimated how many nucleated cells there were by amplifying reference gene primers. Clones were read by immunoSEQ multiplex PCR, and TCRdb kept only the in-frame ones, dropping some. That table supplies the V and J calls and clone size; D and trimming were determined from the DNA. The sample includes roughly 200,000 clones, about 70% of them seen just once. Source material: peripheral blood. The chain employs TRBV19 and TRBJ1-2, with TRBD1 identical over 7 bases. The TCR sequence derives from a woman aged 45-65 years with active or convalescent COVID-19. This chain's CDR3 is CASSAGQFYGYTF. The CDR3 DNA is TGTGCCAGTAGTGCGGGACAGTTCTATGGCTACACCTTC.